This T cell receptor (beta chain) originates from a study of T cell responses to AZD1222 COVID-19 vaccine. CDR3 length: 16 residues. The J segment lost 4 bases and the V segment lost 5 bases, leaving 7 bases of the junction unmatched. CDR1 is SEHNR, CDR2 FQNEAQ, per germline (reference sequence). Some clones are missing from TCRdb's copy, which holds only in-frame ones; the method was immunoSEQ multiplex PCR. This repertoire shows roughly 100,000 clones, roughly 87% found once; its top ten account for roughly 5%. V usage is TRBV7-9 and J usage is TRBJ2-5, with 13 bases fitting TRBD2. This receptor was identified in an adult in good health. The sequencing used peripheral blood, collected on day 0 of AZD1222 vaccination. CDR3 nucleotide sequence: TGTGCCAGCAGCAGACTAGCGGGGGGAATAAGAGAGACCCAGTACTTC. It codes for CASSRLAGGIRETQYF.